These 7 T cell receptor beta chains were all obtained from the same sample, sequenced in a study of blood T cell repertoires in COVID-19. Sequencing used immunoSEQ multiplex PCR; TCRdb keeps in-frame clones, though not all of them. This table holds a few hundred thousand clones, about 90% found once. Sequencing was performed on PBMCs or T cells enriched from blood (not recorded which). These receptor sequences come from a woman younger than 45 who had recovered from COVID-19.

The genes are TRBV19 and TRBJ1-2; TRBD1 might be the D (5 bases). V was cut by 0 bases and J by 2 bases, with 10 bases left in between. The CDR3 contains 15 residues. In germline, CDR1 is LNHDA, CDR2 SQIVND (reference sequence). The CDR3 bases are TGTGCCAGTAGTATAGATCCCTCAGGGAACTATGGCTACACCTTC. Its protein is CASSIDPSGNYGYTF.

V gene TRBV6-2 or TRBV6-3 combines with J gene TRBJ1-6, with D unclear. Trimming left V 6 bases short and J 14 bases short, with 11 bases between. The V gene's germline CDR1 is MNHEY and CDR2 SVGEGT. This CDR3 spans 11 amino acids. The CDR3 DNA sequence: TGTGCCAGCAGCTCTCTTGCGACCCTCCACTTT. This encodes CASSSLATLHF.

The chain couples TRBV28 to TRBJ1-5; TRBD1 might be the D (6 bases). The V end was cut by 7 bases, the J end by 4 bases, with 17 bases between. The CDR3 loop spans 15 amino acids. Germline assignment: CDR1 MDHEN and CDR2 SYDVKM. The CDR3 nucleotides are TGTGCCAGCAAGACTCTCCTTACAGGGAATCAGCCCCAGCATTTT. Translating it yields CASKTLLTGNQPQHF. The variable domain in full, with the rest retrieved from reference TRBV28 and TRBJ1-5, is DVKVTQSSRYLVKRTGEKVFLECVQDMDHENMFWYRQDPGLGLRLIYFSYDVKMKEKGDIPEGYSVSREKKERFSLILESASTNQTSMYLCASKTLLTGNQPQHFGDGTRLSIL.

This chain joins TRBV30 and TRBJ1-5; D perhaps matches TRBD1 (6 bases). Germline-derived CDR1 and CDR2 are GTSNPN and SVGIG (reference sequence). Trimming removed 2 bases at V and 6 bases at J, with 11 bases between. The CDR3 is 13 amino acids. The CDR3 protein is CAWSYRESQPQHF. The CDR3, as DNA: TGTGCCTGGAGTTACAGGGAGAGTCAGCCCCAGCATTTT.

This chain connects TRBV7-2 to TRBJ1-5; D may be TRBD1 (5 bases). V shed 0 bases and J shed 3 bases, with 12 bases lying between them. CDR3 length: 16 amino acids. The V gene's germline CDR1 is SGHTA and CDR2 FQGNSA. CDR3 region: CASSLARSGHNQPQHF. CDR3 DNA sequence: TGTGCCAGCAGCTTAGCTCGGTCAGGGCACAATCAGCCCCAGCATTTT.

This clone is a singleton in its sample. The rearrangement links TRBV9 to TRBJ1-2; the D gene is possibly TRBD1 (6 bases). Germline CDR1 is SGDLS and CDR2 is YYNGEE. The CDR3 totals 16 residues. The V gene lost 0 bases and the J gene lost 2 bases, with 14 bases spanning the gap. CDR3 loop: CASSVDGSGVNYGYTF. In nucleotides, the CDR3 is TGTGCCAGCAGCGTAGATGGGTCAGGGGTCAACTATGGCTACACCTTC.

V and J are TRBV5-1 and TRBJ1-3, with D perhaps matching TRBD1 (5 bases). The germline gives CDR1 SGHRS, CDR2 YFSETQ. The CDR3 runs 16 residues. The V and J ends lost 4 bases and 0 bases respectively, with 14 bases between them. The CDR3 sequence: CASSPGDVLSGNTIYF. The CDR3 DNA reads as TGCGCCAGCAGCCCGGGGGACGTTCTCTCTGGAAACACCATATATTTT.